A selection of T cell receptor beta chains follows, all from one sample in a study of brain metastases from non-small cell lung cancer. The assay was immunoSEQ multiplex PCR, and TCRdb's table has in-frame clones only and misses some. The data show roughly 1,200 clones, around 90% seen once. Sequencing used primary lung tumor tissue. The receptor set was obtained from a donor at least 40 years old with non-small cell lung cancer. Both conserved end residues are part of each CDR3. D genes are given only for firm matches. Expanded clones are given a class, and other clones once, few, many or no size at all.

TRBV20-1	TRBJ2-7	once	-	CSASSGLLYEQYF	TGCAGTGCTAGTTCGGGACTTTTATACGAGCAGTACTTC
TRBV6-5	TRBJ1-2	-	TRBD1	CASRPTGEGLDGYTF	TGTGCCAGCAGACCCACAGGGGAGGGATTAGATGGCTACACCTTC
TRBV6-6	TRBJ1-6	-	-	CASSSAYNSPLHF	TGTGCCAGCAGCAGTGCCTATAATTCACCCCTCCACTTT
TRBV15	TRBJ2-1	-	-	CATSPSYNEQFF	TGTGCCACCAGCCCTTCCTACAATGAGCAGTTCTTC
TRBV2	TRBJ2-7	-	-	CASSGEQVHEQYF	TGTGCCAGTAGTGGGGAACAGGTTCACGAGCAGTATTTC
TRBV4-1	TRBJ2-5	-	-	CASSQERGSSATQYF	TGCGCCAGCAGCCAAGAACGGGGCTCAAGTGCGACCCAGTACTTC
TRBV7-9	TRBJ2-1	large	TRBD1	CASSPGQGADNEQFF	TGTGCCAGCAGCCCGGGACAGGGGGCCGACAATGAGCAGTTCTTC
TRBV7-2	TRBJ1-1	-	-	CASSSREGTEAFF	TGTGCCAGCAGCTCCAGGGAGGGCACTGAAGCTTTCTTT
TRBV7-3	TRBJ2-6	few	-	CASSPNFRGAGANVLTF	TGTGCCAGCAGCCCGAATTTTAGGGGGGCTGGGGCCAACGTCCTGACTTTC
TRBV6-4	TRBJ2-1	-	-	CASSDSRGSYNEQFF	TGTGCCAGCAGTGACTCCCGGGGTTCCTACAATGAGCAGTTCTTC
TRBV7-9	TRBJ1-2	-	TRBD1	CASSLTGVDYGYTF	TGTGCCAGCAGCTTAACAGGGGTCGACTATGGCTACACCTTC
TRBV10-1	TRBJ2-7	-	-	CASSENIGYEQYF	TGCGCCAGCAGTGAAAATATAGGCTACGAGCAGTACTTC
TRBV2	TRBJ1-2	-	TRBD1	CASSRDSYGYTF	TGTGCCAGCAGCCGGGACAGCTATGGCTACACCTTC